These 30 T cell receptor beta chains share one sample of origin, sequenced in a study of blood T cell repertoires in COVID-19 (dated by TCRdb to 2019 to 2021). Library preparation used the immunoSEQ multiplex PCR assay. Drawn from immuneACCESS, this table holds only the in-frame rearrangements with V and J called that TCRdb kept. Clones are partly lost; checked studies trace under half to an unresolved V gene and leave the rest unexplained. Within this sample are some 200,000 clones, with about 81% of them counted one time only. The ten most abundant clones make up around 8.8% of the sample. The specimen sequenced was PBMCs or T cells enriched from blood (not recorded which). Receptor source: a middle-aged man who had recovered from COVID-19.

V usage is TRBV3-1 (or the pseudogene TRBV3-2) and J usage is TRBJ2-3; D perhaps matches TRBD1 (8 bases). The CDR3 extends over 17 amino acids. Germline values: CDR1 LGHDT, CDR2 YNNKEL (reference sequence). The germline V and J ends were trimmed by 1 base and 14 bases, with 28 bases remaining between them. This chain's CDR3 is CASSQGVGRTGRARTYF. The CDR3 DNA reads TGTGCCAGCAGCCAAGGGGTTGGCAGGACAGGGAGGGCAAGGACGTATTTT.

The genes are TRBV5-1 and TRBJ2-3; TRBD2 matches at 7 bases. The CDR3 runs 16 residues. After removal of 4 bases from V and 6 bases from J, the junction contained 14 bases not matched to a gene. Per the germline V gene, CDR1 is SGHRS and CDR2 is YFSETQ. The CDR3 DNA reads as TGCGCCAGCAGCACCCGCTTGGGACTACTCCCCGATACGCAGTATTTT. The encoded protein is CASSTRLGLLPDTQYF.

The V gene is TRBV15, the J gene TRBJ1-2, with a tentative D call TRBD1 (5 bases). Germline V gene lookup returns CDR1 LNHNV and CDR2 YYDKDF (reference sequence). The length of the CDR3 is 16 residues. V shed 1 base and J shed 4 bases, with 16 bases lying between them. The CDR3: CATSRGTQGLVYGYTF. The DNA of the CDR3 is TGTGCCACCAGCAGAGGCACCCAGGGTCTGGTCTATGGCTACACCTTC.

The chain is built from TRBV5-8 and TRBJ2-2; TRBD1 is a possible D gene (5 bases). V dropped 0 bases and J dropped 7 bases, with 10 bases sitting between them. In germline, CDR1 is SGHTS, CDR2 YDEGEE. CDR3 length: 14 amino acids. The CDR3 DNA sequence: TGTGCCAGCAGCTTGGTGCAGGGTGGCGGGGAGCTGTTTTTT. It yields the protein CASSLVQGGGELFF.

Only a few counts were recorded for this clone. J is TRBJ1-4 and V is TRBV7-9; 7 bases are a match to TRBD1. Per the germline V gene, CDR1 is SEHNR and CDR2 is FQNEAQ (reference sequence). Trimming at V came to 3 bases and at J to 4 bases, leaving 5 bases not matched to a gene. The CDR3 totals 15 residues. In nucleotides, the CDR3 is TGTGCCAGCAGCTTGGGGACAGCCCATAATGAAAAACTGTTTTTT. This codes for CASSLGTAHNEKLFF.

V gene TRBV7-3 combines with J gene TRBJ2-3; a possible D gene is TRBD2 (7 bases). The germline gives CDR1 SGHTA, CDR2 FQGTGA. V was shortened by 5 bases and J by 7 bases, with 16 bases between the two germline ends. The CDR3 length is 14 residues. The CDR3 here is CASSISGGPNTQYF. CDR3 nucleotides: TGTGCCAGCAGCATATCCGGGGGGCCGAATACGCAGTATTTT.

The chain couples TRBV5-1 to TRBJ2-7; 7 positions match TRBD2. Germline-derived CDR1 and CDR2 are SGHRS and YFSETQ. This CDR3 is 16 amino acids long. Losses at the gene ends were 2 bases for V and 3 bases for J; bases not matched to a gene: 11. The CDR3 nucleotides read TGCGCCAGCAGCTTCCCGGGGGGTGGCAGTTTCTACGAGCAGTACTTC. Protein: CASSFPGGGSFYEQYF.

The V call is TRBV30, the J call TRBJ2-5, with 12 bases that match TRBD2. This CDR3 has 17 amino acids. V dropped 1 base and J dropped 3; count of bases not matched to a gene: 9. CDR1 and CDR2 (germline): GTSNPN, SVGIG (reference sequence). The CDR3, as DNA: TGTGCCTGGAGTGGTGCTAGCGGGAGGGCCGTTGAAGAGACCCAGTACTTC. It encodes CAWSGASGRAVEETQYF.

In DNA, the CDR3 is TGCAGCGCTGGGGGCAGACCCAATCAGCCCCAGCATTTT. Amino acid sequence: CSAGGRPNQPQHF. The chain links TRBV29-1 to TRBJ1-5; D might be TRBD1 (6 bases). The CDR3 consists of 13 residues. From germline, CDR1 is SQVTM and CDR2 ANQGSEA. The V end lost 7 bases, the J end lost 3 bases, and 13 bases lay between the germline ends.

The chain combines TRBV6-1 with TRBJ1-6; the match to TRBD1 covers 7 bases. Germline CDR1 MNHNS, CDR2 SASEGT. The CDR3 runs to 17 residues. Trimming took 2 bases from V and 4 from J; bases not matched to a gene: 8. The CDR3 loop reads CASSEYRGLGYNSPLHF. In nucleotides, the CDR3 is TGTGCCAGCAGTGAATATAGGGGGCTAGGATATAATTCACCCCTCCACTTT.

The chain has TRBV28 and TRBJ1-1; D gene ambiguous. The CDR3 totals 11 residues. Trimming stripped 7 bases from V and 6 bases from J, with 9 bases between. Germline lookup yields CDR1 MDHEN and CDR2 SYDVKM. CDR3 bases: TGTGCCAGCACAGGATGGTCTGAAGCTTTCTTT. Residues: CASTGWSEAFF.

This clone appeared once. The chain carries TRBV18 and TRBJ1-2; the match to TRBD1 covers 10 bases. With V trimmed by 6 bases and J by 4 bases, 8 bases remained unmatched. Germline-derived CDR1 and CDR2 are KGHSH and LQKENI. This CDR3 is 15 amino acids long. DNA of the CDR3: TGTGCCAGCTCCCCGACAGGGGGCTCTATCTATGGCTACACCTTC. It translates to CASSPTGGSIYGYTF.

The chain recombines TRBV10-3 with TRBJ2-1; 7 bases are shared with TRBD2. The CDR3 is 12 amino acids. Looked up from germline, CDR1 is ENHRY and CDR2 is SYGVKD. V lost 4 bases to trimming and J lost 7 bases; unmatched junction nucleotides: 1. CDR3 sequence: CAISGTSNEQFF. Written as DNA, the CDR3 is TGTGCCATCAGTGGGACTAGTAATGAGCAGTTCTTC.

This clone was counted a single time. The CDR3 DNA reads TGCGCCAGCAGCTTGGCACAGGTTGCCGCCTCTGGGGCCAACGTCCTGACTTTC. Translation: CASSLAQVAASGANVLTF. The chain is built from TRBV5-1 and TRBJ2-6; possibly TRBD1 for D (5 bases). Per germline, CDR1 SGHRS and CDR2 YFSETQ. The CDR3 is made up of 18 amino acids. The V end lost 0 bases, the J end lost 0 bases, and 13 bases lay between the germline ends.

The V gene is TRBV3-1 (or the pseudogene TRBV3-2), the J gene TRBJ2-4; the D is unclear. The germline CDR1 and CDR2 sequences are LGHDT and YNNKEL (reference sequence). V was pared by 0 bases and J by 3 bases, with 9 bases between. There are 15 residues in the CDR3. The CDR3 DNA follows: TGTGCCAGCAGCCAAGATGTCAATGTCAAAAACATTCAGTACTTC. Translation: CASSQDVNVKNIQYF.

The rearrangement uses TRBV4-1 and TRBJ1-4; 8 positions agree with TRBD1. Germline CDR1 reads MGHRA; CDR2 reads YSYEKL. The CDR3 has 14 amino acids. V lost 5 bases, J lost 5 bases, and 4 bases stayed unmatched. As DNA, the CDR3 is TGCGCCAGCAGCAGACAGGGGAGCAATGAAAAACTGTTTTTT. Translation: CASSRQGSNEKLFF.

This chain uses TRBV21-1 with TRBJ1-4. TRBV21-1 is described as a pseudogene. The CDR3 is made up of 21 amino acids. CDR3 DNA: TGTGCCAGCAGCAAAGCGCTTTTGCCAAGGCGGGGGCTCGCAACTAATGAAAAACTGTTTTTT. Protein product: CASSKALLPRRGLATNEKLFF.

This chain uses TRBV5-4 with TRBJ2-7; maybe TRBD2 (7 bases). This CDR3 comprises 15 residues. V lost 1 base and J 5 bases, leaving 16 bases between the germline ends. The V gene's germline CDR1 is SGHNT and CDR2 YYREEE (reference sequence). CDR3 in DNA: TGTGCCAGCAGCTTGCCCAGCGGGGACACCCACGAGCAGTACTTC. This encodes CASSLPSGDTHEQYF.

This clone is a singleton in its sample. The V gene is TRBV28, the J gene TRBJ2-7; the D gene is possibly TRBD2 (6 bases). Between the trimmed V and J ends, which lost 10 bases and 1 base, there was a span of 17 bases. The CDR3 length is 14 residues. The germline gives CDR1 MDHEN, CDR2 SYDVKM. The CDR3 here is CATKGRGKSYEQYF. As DNA, the CDR3 is TGTGCCACCAAGGGACGGGGGAAATCCTACGAGCAGTACTTC.

The gene calls are TRBV4-2 and TRBJ2-7, with TRBD2 matching 7 bases. V trimming: 2 bases; J trimming: 5 bases; junction bases outside the gene matches: 9. Per the germline V gene, CDR1 is LGHNA and CDR2 is YNFKEQ. This CDR3 has 15 residues. The CDR3 is CASSQKEAGEHEQYF. CDR3 DNA sequence: TGTGCCAGCAGCCAAAAGGAGGCGGGAGAGCACGAGCAGTACTTC.

J is TRBJ2-1 and V is TRBV9; 13 nucleotides line up with TRBD2. Germline assignment: CDR1 SGDLS and CDR2 YYNGEE. V shed 4 bases and J 0 bases; nucleotides not matched to a gene: 13. The CDR3 runs to 20 residues. The CDR3 sequence: CASSPTSTSGRTSSYNEQFF. CDR3 sequence (DNA): TGTGCCAGCAGCCCAACTTCGACTAGCGGGAGGACGAGCTCCTACAATGAGCAGTTCTTC.

This chain connects TRBV5-1 to TRBJ1-2, with no clear D. Trimming removed 6 bases at V and 0 bases at J, with 9 bases between. The CDR3 loop spans 13 amino acids. Looked up from germline, CDR1 is SGHRS and CDR2 is YFSETQ. CDR3 bases: TGCGCCAGCACCTTCGGGGCTAACTATGGCTACACCTTC. Encoded protein: CASTFGANYGYTF.

The rearrangement joins TRBV29-1 to TRBJ1-1; D unclear. This CDR3 region has 12 residues. With 5 bases removed from V and 4 bases from J, the gap between germline ends came to 11 bases. CDR1 is SQVTM, CDR2 ANQGSEA, per germline. This CDR3 reads CSVPTSGTEAFF. Written as DNA, the CDR3 is TGCAGCGTTCCCACAAGCGGCACTGAAGCTTTCTTT.

The V and J genes are TRBV6-1 and TRBJ2-3; perhaps TRBD2 as D (5 bases). The CDR3 is made up of 16 amino acids. Germline CDR1 is MNHNS and CDR2 is SASEGT. Trimming stripped 1 base from V and 1 base from J, with 12 bases between. This chain's CDR3 is CASSEVGRSRTDTQYF. In DNA form, the CDR3 reads TGTGCCAGCAGTGAAGTGGGGAGATCACGCACAGATACGCAGTATTTT.

The genes are TRBV7-2 and TRBJ1-4; 9 nucleotides agree with TRBD1. V lost 3 bases, J lost 7 bases, and 6 bases stayed unmatched. The CDR3 extends over 15 amino acids. Germline V lookup: CDR1 SGHTA, CDR2 FQGNSA. The CDR3: CASSFPGQGGEKLFF. The CDR3 coding sequence is TGTGCCAGCAGCTTCCCGGGACAGGGAGGTGAAAAACTGTTTTTT. The entire variable domain, with the rest obtained from reference TRBV7-2 and TRBJ1-4, is as follows: GAGVSQSPSNKVTEKGKDVELRCDPISGHTALYWYRQSLGQGLEFLIYFQGNSAPDKSGLPSDRFSAERTGGSVSTLTIQRTQQEDSAVYLCASSFPGQGGEKLFFGSGTQLSVL.

This chain joins TRBV11-2 and TRBJ2-7; 7 bases fit TRBD1. CDR1 and CDR2 from the germline V gene are SGHAT and FQNNGV. V shed 3 bases, J shed 0 bases, and the junction held 2 bases outside the gene matches. The CDR3 loop spans 14 amino acids. CDR3 DNA: TGTGCCAGCAGCTTCGGGACAGCCTCCTACGAGCAGTACTTC. Its protein is CASSFGTASYEQYF.

CDR3 sequence (DNA): TGTGCCAGGGAGGACAGACCACAAGAGACCCAGTACTTC. Protein product: CAREDRPQETQYF. The chain carries TRBV21-1 and TRBJ2-5; no check of the table's D call, TRBD1, against the DNA was made. TRBV21-1 is termed a pseudogene. The CDR3 runs 13 residues.

The chain carries TRBV11-2 and TRBJ2-5; no firm D call. This CDR3 region has 12 residues. The germline V gene has CDR1 SGHAT and CDR2 FQNNGV. V was trimmed by 0 bases and J by 5 bases, leaving 4 bases between them. Here the CDR3 DNA reads TGTGCCAGCAGCTTAGAACGGGAGACCCAGTACTTC. Translated: CASSLERETQYF.

The chain carries TRBV5-1 and TRBJ1-3, with TRBD1 as a possible D gene (6 bases). Trimming took off 5 bases at V and 0 bases at J, with 15 bases between the two ends. The germline V gene encodes CDR1 SGHRS and CDR2 YFSETQ. There are 16 residues in the CDR3. Written as DNA, the CDR3 is TGCGCCAGCAGGTATACCACAGGGAGCTCTGGAAACACCATATATTTT. This sequence encodes CASRYTTGSSGNTIYF.

This chain joins TRBV15 and TRBJ2-2; 10 bases match TRBD1. The junction had 5 bases not matched to a gene; V was cut back by 3 bases and J by 4 bases. The CDR3 is 16 amino acids. CDR1 LNHNV and CDR2 YYDKDF come from the germline V gene (reference sequence). The CDR3, as DNA: TGTGCCACCAGCAGGTTCGGACAGGGGGGCACCGGGGAGCTGTTTTTT. It specifies CATSRFGQGGTGELFF.